This TCR beta chain was sequenced during a study of response to subunit inactivated influenza vaccine. MiXCR, applied by TCRdb to the RT-PCR reads, yields one record per CDR3 protein. The table records over 650,000 distinct CDR3 sequences, about a fifth of them present only once. Study-level results: Authors suggested few new T cells are recruited by each seasonal influenza vaccination.

Comments on this clonotype: What it binds is unknown.

Germline V gives CDR1 SEHNR, CDR2 FQNEAQ (reference sequence). Trimming removed 6 bases at V and 9 bases at J, with 13 bases between. The CDR3 extends over 12 amino acids. The rearrangement links TRBV7-9 to TRBJ2-3, with D perhaps matching TRBD2 (6 bases). The sample in question was PBMCs from blood, obtained about 5 days after vaccination. The clonotype comes from a man aged 45-65 years who received an inactivated influenza vaccine. The CDR3 bases are TGTGCCAGCAGTTCCGGGGGAAGCACGCAGTATTTT. Residues: CASSSGGSTQYF.